The 10 T cell receptor beta chains below come from one sample, sequenced in a study of cytomegalovirus exposure and HLA in healthy donors. PCR primers comprised 60 Vbeta and 13 Jbeta primers. Method: immunoSEQ multiplex PCR; TCRdb's copy keeps in-frame clones and lacks some. The sample carries 110,000 or so clones, under 85% recorded once. The specimen was PBMCs. These receptors were collected from a woman aged 40 to 50 in good health and CMV-seropositive.

The chain joins TRBV4-1 to TRBJ1-1; weak D call: TRBD1 (6 bases). Germline V CDR1 and CDR2: MGHRA, YSYEKL. Trimming took 3 bases from V and 4 from J, leaving 18 bases between them. The length of the CDR3 is 16 residues. CDR3 residues: CASSQPLGRDTTEAFF. In DNA, the CDR3 is TGCGCCAGCAGCCAGCCGCTCGGCCGGGACACCACTGAAGCTTTCTTT.

The CDR3 is CASSLLSGMGTQPQHF. For the CDR3, the DNA is TGTGCCAGCAGTTTATTATCAGGGATGGGGACACAGCCCCAGCATTTT. The chain couples TRBV27 to TRBJ1-5; D possibly corresponds to TRBD1 (6 bases). Germline V CDR1 and CDR2: MNHEY, SMNVEV (reference sequence). V dropped 1 base and J dropped 7 bases, with 17 bases sitting between them. CDR3 size: 16 residues.

This chain connects TRBV5-8 to TRBJ1-6; D uncertain. CDR3 size: 14 residues. V lost 1 base, J lost 7 bases, and 9 bases lay in between. The V gene's germline CDR1 is SGHTS and CDR2 YDEGEE. This CDR3 reads CASSLYRSNSPLHF. The CDR3 DNA reads TGTGCCAGCAGCTTGTATCGGTCCAATTCACCCCTCCACTTT.

The V gene is TRBV5-1, the J gene TRBJ2-2; D is undetermined. The CDR3 extends over 14 amino acids. V lost 5 bases and J lost 1, with 9 bases in between. CDR1 is SGHRS, CDR2 YFSETQ, per germline. The CDR3 nucleotides read TGCGCCAGCAGTGAGTCTTGGAACACCGGGGAGCTGTTTTTT. Protein product: CASSESWNTGELFF.

J is TRBJ2-7 and V is TRBV5-1; D not resolved. Trimming took off 2 bases at V and 5 bases at J, with 14 bases between the two ends. Germline assignment: CDR1 SGHRS and CDR2 YFSETQ. This CDR3 is 14 amino acids long. The CDR3 sequence is CASSFAVPNDEQYF. DNA for the CDR3: TGCGCCAGCAGCTTTGCAGTCCCGAACGACGAGCAGTACTTC.

The chain combines TRBV27 with TRBJ2-1; 12 bases map to TRBD2. V gave up 3 bases and J gave up 4 bases; unmatched junction bases: 7. CDR1 and CDR2 (germline): MNHEY, SMNVEV (reference sequence). The CDR3 runs 17 residues. CDR3 DNA sequence: TGTGCCAGCAGTTTTGCGGGTCTAGCGGGAGGGTACAATGAGCAGTTCTTC. Its protein is CASSFAGLAGGYNEQFF.

Of note for this clone: This same CDR3 is encoded by further DNA sequences in the sample. The chain is built from TRBV5-1 and TRBJ2-1; 15 positions agree with TRBD2. The CDR3 spans 17 residues. V was pared by 3 bases and J by 7 bases, with 8 bases of the junction left unmatched. Per the germline V gene, CDR1 is SGHRS and CDR2 is YFSETQ. The CDR3 reads CASSSLHGLAGGNEQFF. CDR3 nucleotides: TGCGCCAGCAGCTCGCTTCACGGACTAGCGGGGGGGAATGAGCAGTTCTTC.

This rearrangement joins TRBV4-2 to TRBJ2-2, with 7 bases that match TRBD1. The germline V gene encodes CDR1 LGHNA and CDR2 YNFKEQ. The CDR3 is 14 amino acids. Trimming removed 5 bases from V and 5 bases from J; junction bases left unmatched: 5. CDR3 coding DNA: TGTGCCAGCAGCAAAGGACAGGAGACCGGGGAGCTGTTTTTT. Protein sequence: CASSKGQETGELFF.

The V call is TRBV5-4, the J call TRBJ2-5, with 11 bases that match TRBD2. This CDR3 comprises 17 residues. V trimming: 7 bases; J trimming: 5 bases; junction bases outside the gene matches: 16. CDR1 and CDR2 (germline): SGHNT, YYREEE (reference sequence). CDR3 loop: CASGQPPLAGGGETQYF. The CDR3 DNA follows: TGTGCCAGCGGCCAACCCCCCCTAGCGGGAGGTGGGGAGACCCAGTACTTC.

This chain uses TRBV27 with TRBJ1-6; D not certain. The CDR3 is 22 residues long. The V end lost 2 bases, the J end lost 0 bases, and 26 bases lay between the germline ends. Germline V gene data show CDR1 as MNHEY and CDR2 as SMNVEV (reference sequence). This chain's CDR3 is CASSLREAGRYGVSSYNSPLHF. The DNA for the CDR3 is TGTGCCAGCAGTTTAAGGGAAGCGGGGAGGTACGGAGTCAGCTCCTATAATTCACCCCTCCACTTT.